This T cell receptor (beta chain) was sequenced during a study of beta chain features in type 1 diabetes. Study conclusions and caveats: A possible short-template PCR bias applies equally to patients and controls. TCRB CDR3 length was moderately but significantly reduced in all four CD4+ subsets of Type 1 diabetes patients. It was among patients, rather than healthy donors, that naive, central memory and Treg TCRB repertoires appeared more similar.

In this sample, this clone turned up a few times. Its antigen remains unidentified. Expressed TCRB transcripts got sequenced, as all isolated RNA was reverse transcribed. The repertoire was sequenced with immunoSEQ multiplex PCR; TCRdb's copy has only in-frame clones and lacks some. Found here are about 650,000 clones, roughly 12% of them singletons; the top ten hold around 0.12%. Sequences were obtained from naive CD4+ T cells from blood. This clonotype was obtained from a man in his thirties or forties with type 1 diabetes.

CDR3 in amino acids: CASSLRDNYGYTF. The CDR3 coding sequence is TGTGCCAGCAGCTTAAGGGATAACTATGGCTACACCTTC. This chain connects TRBV7-3 to TRBJ1-2, with D unresolved. The CDR3 extends over 13 amino acids. V lost 1 base, J lost 1 base, and 4 bases lay in between. The germline V gene encodes CDR1 SGHTA and CDR2 FQGTGA.